This TCR beta chain was recorded in a study of T cell responses to AZD1222 COVID-19 vaccine. For this clone: Its antigen is unknown.

The ends were cut back, 1 base at V and 3 bases at J, with 3 bases in the middle. The CDR3 extends over 12 amino acids. CDR1 and CDR2 from the germline V gene are SQVTM and ANQGSEA. This table comes from immunoSEQ multiplex PCR, and its TCRdb copy is limited to in-frame clones, with some not included. The table includes some 120,000 clones, about nine tenths detected once. Overall study results and limits: Spike-specific TCR breadth and depth went up after people got two AZD1222 doses. It was only after the peak T cell response that any repertoires were sampled.

Sequencing used peripheral blood, obtained on day 0 of AZD1222 vaccination. This chain joins TRBV29-1 and TRBJ2-2; D remains ambiguous. The sequence was collected from an adult in good health. As DNA, the CDR3 is TGCAGCGTTGAAGCGTACACCGGGGAGCTGTTTTTT. Protein sequence: CSVEAYTGELFF.